The T cell receptor beta chain under discussion was sequenced for a study of blood T cell repertoires in COVID-19. The wider study: The cDNA or gDNA used as material had been derived from T cells, B-cell-depleted T cells, or PBMCs.

Original data processing: Amplification of reference gene primers was used by the study to estimate nucleated cell counts. Assay used: immunoSEQ multiplex PCR; TCRdb lists only in-frame clones, some missing. That table gives V, J and clone size, and the DNA gave D and trimming. The sample consists of tens of thousands of clones, about nine tenths of them appearing once. V lost 0 bases and J lost 5, with 10 bases in between. Germline CDR1 reads KGHSH; CDR2 reads LQKENI. The CDR3 is 15 amino acids. The clonotype originates from a man over 45 with active or convalescent COVID-19. Sequenced sample: peripheral blood. The rearrangement joins TRBV18 to TRBJ2-2; D call uncertain. The CDR3 nucleotides read TGTGCCAGCTCACCACCTCAGGTGTGGACCGGGGAGCTGTTTTTT. As protein: CASSPPQVWTGELFF.